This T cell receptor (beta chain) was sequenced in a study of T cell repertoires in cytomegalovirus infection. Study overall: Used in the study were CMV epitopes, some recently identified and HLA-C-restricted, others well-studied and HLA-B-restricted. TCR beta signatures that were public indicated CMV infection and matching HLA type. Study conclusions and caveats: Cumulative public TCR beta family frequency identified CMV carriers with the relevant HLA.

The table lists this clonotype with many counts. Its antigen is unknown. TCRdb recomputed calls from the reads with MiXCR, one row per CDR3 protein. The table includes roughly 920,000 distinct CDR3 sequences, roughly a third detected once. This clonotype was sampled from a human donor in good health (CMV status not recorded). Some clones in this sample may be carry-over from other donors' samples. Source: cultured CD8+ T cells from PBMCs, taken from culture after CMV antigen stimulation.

Here the CDR3 reads CASSLALPTGVLGYTF. The CDR3 nucleotides read TGTGCCAGCAGCTTAGCGCTCCCTACAGGGGTCCTTGGCTACACCTTC. V gene TRBV7-2 combines with J gene TRBJ1-2; TRBD1 matches at 7 bases. Germline CDR1 is SGHTA and CDR2 is FQGNSA. V dropped 0 bases and J dropped 7; count of bases not matched to a gene: 11. This CDR3 is built from 16 residues.